This T cell receptor beta chain was obtained from a study of T cell responses to AZD1222 COVID-19 vaccine. Study results and caveats: Breadth and depth of Spike-specific TCRs rose after two AZD1222 doses. Baseline testing showed seropositivity in only a handful of AZD1222 recipients. Reportedly, nearly half of unique spike TCRs recognized epitopes outside B.1.351/B.1.1.7 mutations.

Of note for this clone: Its antigen is unknown.

The protocol was immunoSEQ multiplex PCR, while the TCRdb copy is restricted to in-frame clones and leaves out a portion. The sample lists about 120,000 clones; 70% to 90% were seen once. V lost 6 bases and J lost 6; bases outside the gene matches: 5. This CDR3 has 13 residues. CDR1 is MNHEY and CDR2 is SVGAGI in the germline V gene. The chain recombines TRBV6-5 with TRBJ2-7; 10 bases align to TRBD2. This clonotype originated in an adult in good health. The starting material was peripheral blood, obtained on day 0 of AZD1222 vaccination. The CDR3 region is CASRRGLATEQYF. In nucleotides, the CDR3 is TGTGCCAGCAGGCGGGGACTAGCGACCGAGCAGTACTTC.